The rows below give T cell receptor beta chains drawn from one sample of a study of cytomegalovirus exposure and HLA in healthy donors. Some clones are missing from TCRdb's copy, which holds only in-frame ones; the method was immunoSEQ multiplex PCR. The data show tens of thousands of clones, around 80% seen once. Sequencing used PBMCs. The receptor set was obtained from a middle-aged man in good health and CMV-seronegative. Each CDR3 is given with its conserved first and last residue. The D gene is left open where the match is weak. The size entry is marked missing in some rows and otherwise reads once, few, many or a size class.

J gene: TRBJ2-5; D gene: TRBD2; clone size: once; V gene: TRBV5-1; CDR3 protein: CASSALAGEGIETQYF; CDR3 DNA: TGCGCCAGCAGCGCCTTAGCGGGAGAGGGCATCGAGACCCAGTACTTC
J gene: TRBJ2-7; D gene: TRBD2; clone size: -; V gene: TRBV7-9; CDR3 protein: CASSLLAGGTHEQYF; CDR3 DNA: TGTGCCAGCAGCCTCCTAGCGGGAGGAACCCACGAGCAGTACTTC
J gene: TRBJ2-7; D gene: TRBD2; clone size: -; V gene: TRBV29-1; CDR3 protein: CSVDREGLGNEQYF; CDR3 DNA: TGCAGCGTTGATCGAGAGGGACTAGGTAACGAGCAGTACTTC
J gene: TRBJ1-5; D gene: TRBD1; clone size: -; V gene: TRBV4-1; CDR3 protein: CASSQQTGTQPQHF; CDR3 DNA: TGCGCCAGCAGCCAGCAGACAGGGACTCAGCCCCAGCATTTT
J gene: TRBJ2-7; D gene: TRBD1; clone size: -; V gene: TRBV5-4; CDR3 protein: CASSGGQASSYEQYF; CDR3 DNA: TGTGCCAGCAGCGGGGGACAGGCAAGCTCCTACGAGCAGTACTTC
J gene: TRBJ2-2; D gene: -; clone size: -; V gene: TRBV7-3; CDR3 protein: CASSFGAVNTGELFF; CDR3 DNA: TGTGCCAGCAGCTTTGGGGCAGTGAACACCGGGGAGCTGTTTTTT
J gene: TRBJ2-2; D gene: TRBD2; clone size: -; V gene: TRBV2; CDR3 protein: CASRDSGSWSGELFF; CDR3 DNA: TGTGCCAGCAGAGATAGCGGGAGTTGGAGCGGGGAGCTGTTTTTT
J gene: TRBJ1-3; D gene: -; clone size: -; V gene: TRBV9; CDR3 protein: CASSVEESRQTRGNTIYF; CDR3 DNA: TGTGCCAGCAGCGTAGAAGAATCGCGGCAGACCCGTGGAAACACCATATATTTT
J gene: TRBJ1-1; D gene: -; clone size: few; V gene: TRBV5-1; CDR3 protein: CASSLQGRNTEAFF; CDR3 DNA: TGCGCCAGCAGCTTGCAGGGGCGGAACACTGAAGCTTTCTTT
J gene: TRBJ1-6; D gene: -; clone size: -; V gene: TRBV2; CDR3 protein: CASSDSWTNNSPLHF; CDR3 DNA: TGTGCCAGCAGTGATTCATGGACAAATAATTCACCCCTCCACTTT
J gene: TRBJ2-7; D gene: TRBD2; clone size: -; V gene: TRBV9; CDR3 protein: CASSAMGLAGSYEQYF; CDR3 DNA: TGTGCCAGCAGCGCCATGGGACTAGCGGGGAGTTACGAGCAGTACTTC
J gene: TRBJ2-7; D gene: -; clone size: -; V gene: TRBV5-4; CDR3 protein: CASSSRRDSFYEQYF; CDR3 DNA: TGTGCCAGCAGCTCTCGTAGGGACTCCTTCTACGAGCAGTACTTC
J gene: TRBJ2-3; D gene: TRBD2; clone size: -; V gene: TRBV5-4; CDR3 protein: CASSLGSGASTDTQYF; CDR3 DNA: TGTGCCAGCAGCTTGGGTAGCGGGGCAAGCACAGATACGCAGTATTTT
J gene: TRBJ1-3; D gene: TRBD1; clone size: -; V gene: TRBV6-1; CDR3 protein: CASSEVRTGLGNTIYF; CDR3 DNA: TGTGCCAGCAGTGAAGTTAGGACAGGGTTAGGAAACACCATATATTTT
J gene: TRBJ2-3; D gene: TRBD2; clone size: -; V gene: TRBV7-3; CDR3 protein: CASSLYAGVSDTQYF; CDR3 DNA: TGTGCCAGCAGCTTATATGCGGGGGTATCAGATACGCAGTATTTT
J gene: TRBJ1-1; D gene: -; clone size: -; V gene: TRBV28; CDR3 protein: CASSPPTRLRTEAFF; CDR3 DNA: TGTGCCAGCAGTCCTCCAACTAGGTTGAGAACTGAAGCTTTCTTT
J gene: TRBJ2-3; D gene: -; clone size: -; V gene: TRBV28; CDR3 protein: CASSLGLTASIDTQYF; CDR3 DNA: TGTGCCAGCAGTTTAGGGCTAACCGCTAGCATAGATACGCAGTATTTT
J gene: TRBJ2-2; D gene: -; clone size: -; V gene: TRBV6-4; CDR3 protein: CASKASPNTGELFF; CDR3 DNA: TGTGCCAGCAAGGCTAGCCCGAACACCGGGGAGCTGTTTTTT
J gene: TRBJ2-7; D gene: TRBD1; clone size: -; V gene: TRBV7-2; CDR3 protein: CASSGRDRGHYEQYF; CDR3 DNA: TGTGCCAGCAGCGGCCGGGACAGGGGCCATTACGAGCAGTACTTC
J gene: TRBJ2-7; D gene: TRBD2; clone size: -; V gene: TRBV9; CDR3 protein: CASSVGLAGYEQYF; CDR3 DNA: TGTGCCAGCAGCGTAGGACTAGCGGGATACGAGCAGTACTTC
J gene: TRBJ2-5; D gene: TRBD1; clone size: few; V gene: TRBV10-3; CDR3 protein: CAINRDSQETQYF; CDR3 DNA: TGTGCCATCAACCGGGACAGCCAAGAGACCCAGTACTTC
J gene: TRBJ2-7; D gene: TRBD1; clone size: -; V gene: TRBV28; CDR3 protein: CASSWDREPYEQYF; CDR3 DNA: TGTGCCAGCAGCTGGGACAGGGAGCCCTACGAGCAGTACTTC
J gene: TRBJ2-5; D gene: TRBD2; clone size: -; V gene: TRBV5-4; CDR3 protein: CASSFAGEETQYF; CDR3 DNA: TGTGCCAGCAGCTTCGCGGGGGAAGAGACCCAGTACTTC
J gene: TRBJ1-2; D gene: -; clone size: once; V gene: TRBV5-8; CDR3 protein: CASSRQTYGYTF; CDR3 DNA: TGTGCCAGCAGCCGACAGACCTATGGCTACACCTTC
J gene: TRBJ2-1; D gene: TRBD1; clone size: -; V gene: TRBV27; CDR3 protein: CASRGQGLYNEQFF; CDR3 DNA: TGTGCCAGTCGGGGACAGGGCCTCTACAATGAGCAGTTCTTC
J gene: TRBJ2-1; D gene: TRBD2; clone size: -; V gene: TRBV5-5; CDR3 protein: CASSLVPSGGANNEQFF; CDR3 DNA: TGTGCCAGCAGCTTGGTCCCTAGCGGGGGGGCCAACAATGAGCAGTTCTTC
J gene: TRBJ1-1; D gene: TRBD1; clone size: -; V gene: TRBV27; CDR3 protein: CASSPPRGQLGTEAFF; CDR3 DNA: TGTGCCAGCAGTCCACCCAGGGGGCAGTTGGGTACTGAAGCTTTCTTT
J gene: TRBJ1-2; D gene: -; clone size: -; V gene: TRBV21-1; CDR3 protein: CASSKVAGGNYGYTF; CDR3 DNA: -
J gene: TRBJ2-5; D gene: -; clone size: -; V gene: TRBV7-2; CDR3 protein: CASSIGQVGETQYF; CDR3 DNA: TGTGCCAGCAGCATCGGACAAGTCGGAGAGACCCAGTACTTC
J gene: TRBJ2-4; D gene: TRBD2; clone size: -; V gene: TRBV27; CDR3 protein: CASSPGLAGAVGNIQYF; CDR3 DNA: TGTGCCAGCAGTCCCGGACTAGCGGGCGCCGTGGGGAACATTCAGTACTTC
J gene: TRBJ2-7; D gene: TRBD2; clone size: -; V gene: TRBV10-1; CDR3 protein: CASSPTSGGAYEQYF; CDR3 DNA: TGCGCCAGCAGTCCCACTAGCGGGGGGGCTTACGAGCAGTACTTC
J gene: TRBJ1-2; D gene: -; clone size: once; V gene: TRBV11-2; CDR3 protein: CASSLFAGYGYTF; CDR3 DNA: TGTGCCAGCAGCTTATTCGCAGGCTATGGCTACACCTTC
J gene: TRBJ2-6; D gene: -; clone size: -; V gene: TRBV6-4; CDR3 protein: CASSDLSGANVLTF; CDR3 DNA: TGTGCCAGCAGTGACCTAAGTGGGGCCAACGTCCTGACTTTC
J gene: TRBJ1-3; D gene: TRBD1; clone size: -; V gene: TRBV5-1; CDR3 protein: CASSLIGQGTSGNTIYF; CDR3 DNA: TGCGCCAGCAGCTTGATCGGACAGGGGACCTCTGGAAACACCATATATTTT
J gene: TRBJ2-3; D gene: -; clone size: -; V gene: TRBV18; CDR3 protein: CASSRGRGDTQYF; CDR3 DNA: TGTGCCAGCTCACGGGGGCGCGGAGATACGCAGTATTTT
J gene: TRBJ2-1; D gene: TRBD2; clone size: -; V gene: TRBV5-1; CDR3 protein: CASSQTSGGSYNEQFF; CDR3 DNA: TGCGCCAGCAGCCAGACTAGCGGGGGGTCCTACAATGAGCAGTTCTTC
J gene: TRBJ1-1; D gene: -; clone size: -; V gene: TRBV18; CDR3 protein: CASSPSGGWTEAFF; CDR3 DNA: TGTGCCAGCTCACCATCTGGGGGGTGGACTGAAGCTTTCTTT
J gene: TRBJ2-5; D gene: TRBD1; clone size: -; V gene: TRBV5-1; CDR3 protein: CASSPGTGQETQYF; CDR3 DNA: TGCGCCAGCAGCCCTGGGACAGGGCAAGAGACCCAGTACTTC
J gene: TRBJ2-3; D gene: -; clone size: -; V gene: TRBV7-3; CDR3 protein: CASSLTGADTQYF; CDR3 DNA: TGTGCCAGCAGCTTAACAGGGGCAGATACGCAGTATTTT
J gene: TRBJ2-1; D gene: TRBD2; clone size: -; V gene: TRBV5-6; CDR3 protein: CASSLVGGLAGGSEQFF; CDR3 DNA: TGTGCCAGCAGCTTGGTGGGGGGACTAGCGGGAGGGTCTGAGCAGTTCTTC
J gene: TRBJ1-3; D gene: TRBD1; clone size: -; V gene: TRBV2; CDR3 protein: CASSAGQGVYTIYF; CDR3 DNA: TGTGCCAGCAGTGCGGGACAGGGGGTATACACCATATATTTT